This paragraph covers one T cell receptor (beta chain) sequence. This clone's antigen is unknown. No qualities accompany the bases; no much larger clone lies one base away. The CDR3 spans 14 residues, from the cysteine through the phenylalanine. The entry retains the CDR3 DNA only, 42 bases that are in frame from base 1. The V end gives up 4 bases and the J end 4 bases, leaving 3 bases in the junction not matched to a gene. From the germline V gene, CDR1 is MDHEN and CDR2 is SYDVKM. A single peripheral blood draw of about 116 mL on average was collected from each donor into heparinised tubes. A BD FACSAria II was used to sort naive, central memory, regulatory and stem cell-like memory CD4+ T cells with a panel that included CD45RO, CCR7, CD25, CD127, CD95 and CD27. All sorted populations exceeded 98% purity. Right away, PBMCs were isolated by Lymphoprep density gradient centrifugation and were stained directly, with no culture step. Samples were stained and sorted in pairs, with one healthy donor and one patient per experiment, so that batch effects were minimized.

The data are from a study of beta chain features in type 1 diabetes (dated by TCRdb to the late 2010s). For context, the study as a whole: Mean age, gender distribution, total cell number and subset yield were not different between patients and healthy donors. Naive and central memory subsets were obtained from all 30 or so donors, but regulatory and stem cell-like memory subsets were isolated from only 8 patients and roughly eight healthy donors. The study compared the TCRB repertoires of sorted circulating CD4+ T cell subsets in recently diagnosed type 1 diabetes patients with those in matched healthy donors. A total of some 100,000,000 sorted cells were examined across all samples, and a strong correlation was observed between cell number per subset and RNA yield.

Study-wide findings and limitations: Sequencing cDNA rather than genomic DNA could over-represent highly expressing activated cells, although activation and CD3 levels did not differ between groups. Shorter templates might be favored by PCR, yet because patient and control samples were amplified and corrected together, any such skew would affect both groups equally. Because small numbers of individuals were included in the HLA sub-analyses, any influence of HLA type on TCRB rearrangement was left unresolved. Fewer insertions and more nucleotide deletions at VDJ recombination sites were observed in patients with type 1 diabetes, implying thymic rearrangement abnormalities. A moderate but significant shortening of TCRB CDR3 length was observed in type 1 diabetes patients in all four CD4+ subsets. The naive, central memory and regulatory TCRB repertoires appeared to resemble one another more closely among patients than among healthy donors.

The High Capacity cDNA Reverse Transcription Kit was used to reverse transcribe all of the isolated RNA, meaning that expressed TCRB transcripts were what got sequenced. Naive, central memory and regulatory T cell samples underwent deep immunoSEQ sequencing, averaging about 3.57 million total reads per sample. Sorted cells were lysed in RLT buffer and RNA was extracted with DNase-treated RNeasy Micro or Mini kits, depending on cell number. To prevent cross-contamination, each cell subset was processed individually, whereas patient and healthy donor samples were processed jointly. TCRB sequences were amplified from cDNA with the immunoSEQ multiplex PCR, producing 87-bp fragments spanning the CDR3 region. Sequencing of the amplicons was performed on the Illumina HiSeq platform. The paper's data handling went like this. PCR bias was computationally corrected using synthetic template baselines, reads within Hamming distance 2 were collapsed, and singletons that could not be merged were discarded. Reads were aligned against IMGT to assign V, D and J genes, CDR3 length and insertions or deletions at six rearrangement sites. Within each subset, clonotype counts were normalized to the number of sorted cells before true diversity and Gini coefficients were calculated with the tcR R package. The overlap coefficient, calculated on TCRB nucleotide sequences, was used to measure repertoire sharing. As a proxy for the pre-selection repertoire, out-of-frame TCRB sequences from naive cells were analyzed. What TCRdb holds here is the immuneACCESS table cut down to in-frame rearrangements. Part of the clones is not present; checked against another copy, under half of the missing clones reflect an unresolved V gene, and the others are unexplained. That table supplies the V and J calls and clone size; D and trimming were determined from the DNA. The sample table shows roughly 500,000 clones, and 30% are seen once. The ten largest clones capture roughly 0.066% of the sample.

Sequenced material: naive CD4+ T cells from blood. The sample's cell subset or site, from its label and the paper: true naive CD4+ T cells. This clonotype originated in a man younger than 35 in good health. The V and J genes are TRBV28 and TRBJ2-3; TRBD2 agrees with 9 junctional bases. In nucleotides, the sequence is TGTGCCAGCAGTTCCCAGCGGGGGGCAGATACGCAGTATTTT. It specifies CASSSQRGADTQYF. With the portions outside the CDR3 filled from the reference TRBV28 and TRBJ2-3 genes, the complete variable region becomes DVKVTQSSRYLVKRTGEKVFLECVQDMDHENMFWYRQDPGLGLRLIYFSYDVKMKEKGDIPEGYSVSREKKERFSLILESASTNQTSMYLCASSSQRGADTQYFGPGTRLTVL.